The rows below give T cell receptor beta chains drawn from one sample of a study of molecular identifiers for immune sequencing clone quantification. TCRdb ran MiXCR on the PCR reads and lists one entry per CDR3 protein. This sample has approximately 550,000 distinct CDR3 sequences; about a fifth occur once, and the top ten carry 0.84%. The sequencing input was naive CD8+ T cells from blood, with Jurkat cell RNA spiked in. Receptor source: a human donor in good health. Some libraries in this study had Jurkat cell RNA spiked in. The CDR3 runs from the conserved cysteine through the conserved F or W. The order of the fields is clone size, D gene, V gene, J gene, CDR3 protein, CDR3 DNA. The D gene is left open where the match is weak. Rows may omit the clone size; those that give it use once, few, many or a size class.

>few|NA|TRBV6-1|TRBJ1-2
CASSDVLAVNIYGYTF
TGTGCCAGCAGTGACGTTCTGGCCGTAAATATCTATGGCTACACCTTC
>NA|NA|TRBV20-1|TRBJ2-5
CSARDGLALPQETQYF
TGCAGTGCTAGAGATGGTCTAGCCCTACCCCAAGAGACCCAGTACTTC
>many|NA|TRBV12-3/TRBV12-4|TRBJ2-6
CASRWESGANVLTF
TGTGCCAGCAGATGGGAGTCTGGGGCCAACGTCCTGACTTTC
>few|NA|TRBV29-1|TRBJ1-4
CSVPSGEKLFF
TGCAGCGTTCCCTCTGGGGAAAAACTGTTTTTT
>few|NA|TRBV12-3/TRBV12-4|TRBJ2-4
CASTQASAGGIQYF
TGTGCCAGCACACAGGCGTCTGCCGGGGGTATTCAGTACTTC
>many|NA|TRBV14|TRBJ2-5
CASSQRPDSQETQYF
TGTGCCAGCAGCCAGAGACCGGACAGCCAAGAGACCCAGTACTTC
>NA|NA|TRBV20-1|TRBJ2-2
CSARVLSWVGLAGELFF
TGCAGTGCTAGAGTTTTGTCGTGGGTGGGCCTGGCCGGGGAGCTGTTTTTT
>few|NA|TRBV7-9|TRBJ2-7
CASSFPRTGPYEQYF
TGTGCCAGCAGCTTCCCTAGGACCGGGCCGTACGAGCAGTACTTC
>many|TRBD2|TRBV7-2|TRBJ2-7
CASSLIFSGRPHEQYF
TGTGCCAGCAGCTTAATCTTTAGCGGGAGGCCCCACGAGCAGTACTTC
>many|NA|TRBV6-2/TRBV6-3|TRBJ2-2
CASSLFGYTGELFF
TGTGCCAGCAGTTTATTCGGATACACCGGGGAGCTGTTTTTT
>few|NA|TRBV7-9|TRBJ2-7
CASSLEQGAGYEQYF
TGTGCCAGCAGCCTAGAACAGGGTGCCGGCTACGAGCAGTACTTC
>few|NA|TRBV3-1|TRBJ1-2
CASSPKDRQNKANYGYTF
TGTGCCAGCAGTCCCAAGGATCGTCAGAACAAAGCTAACTATGGCTACACCTTC
>few|NA|TRBV6-5|TRBJ2-7
CASSHPSGDEQYF
TGTGCCAGCAGCCACCCATCAGGCGACGAGCAGTACTTC
>NA|NA|TRBV29-1|TRBJ2-7
CSVEDEKDQGRGVLYEQYF
TGCAGCGTTGAAGATGAGAAGGATCAGGGGCGTGGAGTCCTCTACGAGCAGTACTTC
>many|TRBD2|TRBV12-3/TRBV12-4|TRBJ2-3
CASSLVIAGAQATDTQYF
TGTGCCAGCAGTTTGGTGATAGCGGGAGCCCAGGCCACAGATACGCAGTATTTT
>NA|TRBD1|TRBV23-1|TRBJ2-3
CASSQGDRETQYF
TGCGCCAGCAGTCAAGGGGACAGGGAGACGCAGTATTTT
>few|TRBD1|TRBV6-1|TRBJ2-1
CASTGTGFEQFF
TGTGCCAGCACCGGGACAGGTTTCGAGCAGTTCTTC
>few|NA|TRBV12-3/TRBV12-4|TRBJ2-7
CASSVGLIVEQYF
TGTGCCAGCAGTGTGGGACTGATCGTGGAGCAGTACTTC
>many|NA|TRBV7-3|TRBJ2-1
CASSFGLSNEQFF
TGTGCCAGCAGCTTCGGACTAAGCAATGAGCAGTTCTTC
>NA|NA|TRBV9|TRBJ2-3
CASSPRDSWGADTQYF
TGTGCCAGCAGCCCAAGGGACTCGTGGGGTGCAGATACGCAGTATTTT
>few|TRBD1|TRBV6-2/TRBV6-3|TRBJ2-2
CASTPTDRDLLVRGGELFF
TGTGCCAGCACCCCGACCGACAGGGACCTTCTCGTTCGTGGCGGGGAGCTGTTTTTT
>NA|NA|TRBV12-3/TRBV12-4|TRBJ2-1
CASSDRQVSSYNEQFF
TGTGCCAGCAGTGACCGACAGGTGAGCTCCTACAATGAGCAGTTCTTC
>many|TRBD1|TRBV4-1|TRBJ1-1
CASSLAGTGATEAFF
TGCGCCAGCAGCCTCGCGGGGACAGGGGCCACCGAAGCTTTCTTT
>NA|NA|TRBV29-1|TRBJ2-7
CSVIVGLHEQYF
TGCAGCGTTATTGTAGGGTTACACGAGCAGTACTTC
>NA|NA|TRBV5-6|TRBJ1-1
CASSLSLGVDTEAFF
TGTGCCAGCAGCTTGAGTTTGGGGGTGGACACTGAAGCTTTCTTT
>many|NA|TRBV4-3|TRBJ2-1
CASSQFTGGDEQFF
TGCGCCAGCAGCCAATTTACCGGGGGCGATGAGCAGTTCTTC
>NA|NA|TRBV30|TRBJ1-6
CAWSVESSYNSPLHF
TGTGCCTGGAGTGTTGAGAGCTCCTATAATTCACCCCTCCACTTT
>many|TRBD1|TRBV27|TRBJ2-3
CASSPGQAADTQYF
TGTGCCAGCAGCCCGGGACAGGCAGCAGATACGCAGTATTTT
>many|TRBD1|TRBV12-5|TRBJ2-6
CASGSWIGQGVSSGANVLTF
TGTGCTAGTGGTTCATGGATCGGACAGGGTGTAAGCTCTGGGGCCAACGTCCTGACTTTC
>many|TRBD1|TRBV29-1|TRBJ2-7
CSVEGGQGGYYEQYF
TGCAGCGTTGAGGGGGGACAGGGAGGCTACTACGAGCAGTACTTC
>NA|NA|TRBV11-1|TRBJ1-1
CASSWTANLGTEAFF
TGTGCCAGCAGCTGGACGGCCAACTTGGGCACTGAAGCTTTCTTT
>many|NA|TRBV5-6|TRBJ2-3
CASSPRTVLADTQYF
TGTGCCAGCAGCCCCCGGACTGTTTTGGCAGATACGCAGTATTTT
>many|NA|TRBV12-3/TRBV12-4|TRBJ1-5
CASSFRSENQPQHF
TGTGCCAGCAGTTTTCGCAGCGAAAATCAGCCCCAGCATTTT
>many|TRBD1|TRBV27|TRBJ1-1
CASSLRQGVGTEAFF
TGTGCCAGCAGTCTAAGACAGGGGGTAGGAACTGAAGCTTTCTTT
>many|NA|TRBV29-1|TRBJ2-7
CSVSEASYEQYF
TGCAGCGTTTCAGAGGCCAGCTACGAGCAGTACTTC
>NA|NA|TRBV29-1|TRBJ1-2
CSVGQWSGYGYTF
TGCAGCGTTGGGCAGTGGAGCGGCTATGGCTACACCTTC
>few|NA|TRBV19|TRBJ2-7
CASSKSSGEQYF
TGTGCCAGTAGTAAATCGTCGGGCGAGCAGTACTTC
>NA|TRBD1|TRBV9|TRBJ2-1
CASSDAGQAYNEQFF
TGTGCCAGCAGCGACGCGGGACAGGCCTACAATGAGCAGTTCTTC
>many|NA|TRBV9|TRBJ2-7
CASSISTGLSYEQYF
TGTGCCAGCAGCATATCGACAGGACTCTCCTACGAGCAGTACTTC
>few|TRBD2|TRBV4-3|TRBJ2-7
CASSQERLAGGPSYEQYF
TGCGCCAGCAGCCAAGAAAGACTAGCGGGAGGGCCCTCCTACGAGCAGTACTTC
>many|NA|TRBV3-1|TRBJ1-1
CASSHKGFTVEAFF
TGTGCCAGCAGCCACAAGGGTTTCACAGTTGAAGCTTTCTTT
>NA|TRBD1|TRBV30|TRBJ1-2
CAWTTGTVNYGYTF
TGTGCCTGGACCACCGGGACAGTTAACTATGGCTACACCTTC
>many|NA|TRBV20-1|TRBJ1-6
CSAEGTVSYNSPLHF
TGCAGTGCAGAAGGGACGGTCTCCTATAATTCACCCCTCCACTTT